These 13 T cell receptor beta chains came from one sample sequenced in a study of technical replicates of blood from a few donors. TCRdb's copy holds only in-frame clones and misses some; the assay was immunoSEQ multiplex PCR. The sample comprises roughly 82,000 clones, over 90% of which are singletons, and approximately 0.41% rests with the top ten. Sequenced material: T cells isolated from PBMCs. Receptor source: a human donor in good health.

This clone has only one observation. The chain couples TRBV14 to TRBJ2-3; 7 positions agree with TRBD2. Trimming cost V 0 bases and J 9 bases; bases outside gene matches: 3. In germline, CDR1 is SGHDN, CDR2 FVKESK. The CDR3 is made up of 13 amino acids. Here the CDR3 reads CASSQELGGTQYF. The CDR3 region has the DNA TGTGCCAGCAGCCAAGAATTGGGGGGGACGCAGTATTTT.

This sequence joins TRBV12-5 and TRBJ2-1; 7 nucleotides align to TRBD2. Germline V gene lookup returns CDR1 LGHNT and CDR2 FRNRAP. The CDR3 is made up of 15 amino acids. The V segment lost 5 bases and the J segment 5 bases; nucleotides outside the gene matches: 9. In nucleotides, the CDR3 is TGTGCTAGTGGTATCAGGACTAGTGGGCACAATGAGCAGTTCTTC. Translating gives CASGIRTSGHNEQFF.

The chain combines TRBV7-3 with TRBJ2-3; 8 bases are a match to TRBD1. The CDR3 covers 14 residues. The V segment lost 5 bases and the J segment 3 bases; nucleotides outside the gene matches: 4. Germline V gives CDR1 SGHTA, CDR2 FQGTGA. The CDR3 is CASSLGQDTDTQYF. In DNA form, the CDR3 reads TGTGCCAGCAGCCTGGGACAGGATACAGATACGCAGTATTTT.

Points on this clone: Other DNA sequences from this sample encode an identical CDR3 as well. The chain couples TRBV27 to TRBJ2-7; D is perhaps TRBD1 (6 bases). There are 13 residues in the CDR3. Trimming cost V 2 bases and J 3 bases, with 8 bases left between them. Germline V CDR1 and CDR2: MNHEY, SMNVEV (reference sequence). For the CDR3, the DNA is TGTGCCAGCAGTTTAACAGGGAGCTACGAGCAGTACTTC. It codes for CASSLTGSYEQYF.

As regards this clone: The germline gene is not matched at one end of the junction; a read error may be the cause. The gene calls are TRBV7-7 and TRBJ1-3; D not certain. Germline V gene data show CDR1 as SSHAT and CDR2 as FNYEAQ (reference sequence). The CDR3 extends over 13 amino acids. The CDR3 nucleotides read TGTGCTAGCAGCTTAGCGTCGGGAAACACCATATATTTT. Encoded protein: CASSLASGNTIYF.

The chain links TRBV30 to TRBJ2-7; 13 bases line up with TRBD2. J gave up 4 bases and V 3 bases, and 9 bases lay outside the gene matches. There are 16 residues in the CDR3. In germline, CDR1 is GTSNPN, CDR2 SVGIG (reference sequence). The CDR3 protein is CAWRGGTSGNHYEQYF. DNA of the CDR3: TGTGCCTGGAGAGGGGGGACTAGCGGGAATCATTACGAGCAGTACTTC.

V and J are TRBV19 and TRBJ1-1; 9 nucleotides line up with TRBD1. CDR3 length: 14 residues. V trimming: 5 bases; J trimming: 6 bases; junction bases outside the gene matches: 7. CDR1 and CDR2 from the germline V gene are LNHDA and SQIVND (reference sequence). Here the CDR3 reads CASSLFGQGSEAFF. The DNA for the CDR3 is TGTGCCAGTAGTCTATTCGGACAGGGGTCTGAAGCTTTCTTT.

The rearrangement joins TRBV6-5 to TRBJ1-5; 7 positions match TRBD1. This CDR3 region has 13 residues. In germline, CDR1 is MNHEY, CDR2 SVGAGI. V lost 4 bases, J lost 7 bases, and 4 bases stayed unmatched. As DNA, the CDR3 is TGTGCCAGCAGTTTGACAGGGAGGCAGCCCCAGCATTTT. Amino acids: CASSLTGRQPQHF.

The rearrangement uses TRBV9 and TRBJ2-5; 13 nucleotides align to TRBD2. V shed 4 bases, J shed 4 bases, and the junction held 7 bases outside the gene matches. Germline V lookup: CDR1 SGDLS, CDR2 YYNGEE. The CDR3 contains 16 residues. CDR3 amino acids: CASSSGLAGVGETQYF. The CDR3 DNA sequence: TGTGCCAGCAGCTCCGGACTAGCGGGAGTTGGAGAGACCCAGTACTTC.

In its sample, this clone was seen once. CDR3 sequence: CASSLATLLQTASTDTQYF. The CDR3 DNA is TGTGCCAGCAGCTTAGCGACCCTCTTACAGACAGCCAGTACGGATACGCAGTATTTT. The chain joins TRBV7-9 to TRBJ2-3, with D maybe TRBD1 (5 bases). V gave up 0 bases and J gave up 6 bases, with 25 bases separating them. Germline V gives CDR1 SEHNR, CDR2 FQNEAQ (reference sequence). The CDR3 has 19 amino acids.

This chain uses TRBV5-1 with TRBJ2-7; 8 bases match TRBD1. The CDR3 extends over 15 amino acids. CDR1 and CDR2 from the germline V gene are SGHRS and YFSETQ. V shed 2 bases, J shed 2 bases, and the junction held 6 bases outside the gene matches. The CDR3 DNA is TGCGCCAGCAGCTTCCGTACAGGGGGAACCTACGAGCAGTACTTC. Translated, it gives CASSFRTGGTYEQYF. The complete variable domain, with remaining parts taken from reference TRBV5-1 and TRBJ2-7, reads KAGVTQTPRYLIKTRGQQVTLSCSPISGHRSVSWYQQTPGQGLQFLFEYFSETQRNKGNFPGRFSGRQFSNSRSEMNVSTLELGDSALYLCASSFRTGGTYEQYFGPGTRLTVT.

The gene calls are TRBV4-2 and TRBJ2-3; D may be TRBD2 (6 bases). There are 16 residues in the CDR3. CDR1 and CDR2 from the germline V gene are LGHNA and YNFKEQ. The V gene lost 1 base and the J gene lost 0 bases, with 11 bases spanning the gap. In DNA form, the CDR3 reads TGTGCCAGCAGCCAAGCCCAGCGGGCCAGCACAGATACGCAGTATTTT. It encodes CASSQAQRASTDTQYF.

This clone was observed once. In nucleotides, the CDR3 is TGTGCCAGCAGTGAACTAGCGGGGGGGGGCGGCACAGATACGCAGTATTTT. This sequence encodes CASSELAGGGGTDTQYF. This sequence joins TRBV2 and TRBJ2-3; 12 bases agree with TRBD2. Per the germline V gene, CDR1 is SNHLY and CDR2 is FYNNEI. The CDR3 runs to 17 residues. J was trimmed by 1 base and V by 2 bases; bases with no gene match: 4.